The clone carrying this T cell receptor (beta chain) was counted ten times or more. The CDR3 is 14 amino acids. The germline CDR1 and CDR2 sequences are DFQATT and SNEGSKA (reference sequence). Trimming cost V 5 bases and J 4 bases, with 16 bases left between them. TCRdb recomputed calls from the RT-PCR reads with MiXCR, one row per CDR3 protein. The sample lists hundreds of thousands of distinct CDR3 sequences; about 11% were seen once. This specimen belongs to a study of response to subunit inactivated influenza vaccine. The data also belong to a second study, concerning T cells expressing NK-cell markers. This second report adds: UMIs were included in TCR beta cDNA generated by 5'RACE template switching.

This sequence was found in a man aged 50-60 years who received an inactivated influenza vaccine. This chain connects TRBV20-1 to TRBJ2-3, with D perhaps TRBD2 (6 bases). The specimen comprised PBMCs from blood, sampled on the day of vaccination. DNA for the CDR3: TGCAGTGCTCTGAGGCGGGAAGGGGCAGATACGCAGTATTTT. The encoded protein is CSALRREGADTQYF.